This is a list of T cell receptor beta chains from one sample in a study of identical twins. TCRdb passed the 5' RACE reads through MiXCR, listing each CDR3 protein once. The sample lists under 250,000 distinct CDR3 sequences, roughly 13% occurring once. These data also formed part of another study, on yellow fever vaccine responses in identical twins.

What was sequenced was memory (CD45RO+) T cells sorted from blood. The receptors here all came from a young woman in good health. Both conserved end residues are part of each CDR3. A D gene is named only where the DNA matches it firmly. Size is omitted from some rows. Given values are once, few, many or a class for expanded clones.

d_call | clone_size | j_call | v_call | cdr3_nt | cdr3_aa
. | few | TRBJ1-5 | TRBV6-2/TRBV6-3 | TGTGCCAGCAGTTACGGAGGGGGGAATGAAGGTCAGCCCCAGCATTTT | CASSYGGGNEGQPQHF
TRBD1 | . | TRBJ2-2 | TRBV10-3 | TGTGCCATCAGGGGGACAGGGACCACCGGGGAGCTGTTTTTT | CAIRGTGTTGELFF
TRBD1 | few | TRBJ2-2 | TRBV11-2 | TGTGCCAGCAGCTTAATTTCGTGGGGGACAGGGGACACCGGGGAGCTGTTTTTT | CASSLISWGTGDTGELFF
TRBD1 | . | TRBJ2-7 | TRBV2 | TGTGCCAGCAGTCCCGGGACAGGGGGGAGGGAGCAGTACTTC | CASSPGTGGREQYF
. | few | TRBJ2-1 | TRBV4-3 | TGCGCCAGCAGCCAAGGAGGAACTGTGCAGTTCTTC | CASSQGGTVQFF
TRBD2 | . | TRBJ2-3 | TRBV24-1 | TGTGCCACCTCAATCGGGGGGGGGCAGGTAGATACGCAGTATTTT | CATSIGGGQVDTQYF
TRBD2 | few | TRBJ2-1 | TRBV10-1 | TGCGCCAGCAGTGAGCGGCTAGCGGGAACCCACTACAATGAGCAGTTCTTC | CASSERLAGTHYNEQFF
. | few | TRBJ2-1 | TRBV12-5 | TGTGCTAGTGGTTTTGAAAATAAGGTGGTGTTAAGCTTCGGCGATGAGCAGTTCTTC | CASGFENKVVLSFGDEQFF
TRBD1 | . | TRBJ2-7 | TRBV12-3/TRBV12-4 | TGTGCCAGCAGTTTAGGAGGGGGCGGCTCCTACGAGCAGTACTTC | CASSLGGGGSYEQYF
TRBD2 | few | TRBJ2-1 | TRBV20-1 | TGCAGTGCTATTCTGATGACTAGCGGGGACCACAATGAGCAGTTCTTC | CSAILMTSGDHNEQFF
TRBD2 | few | TRBJ2-7 | TRBV11-1 | TGTGCCAGCAGCTCAGGACTAGCGGGCAACTCCTACGAGCAGTACTTC | CASSSGLAGNSYEQYF
TRBD1 | few | TRBJ2-5 | TRBV25-1 | TGTGCCAGCAGTGGACAGGGATCCGAGACCCAGTACTTC | CASSGQGSETQYF
TRBD2 | many | TRBJ2-3 | TRBV9 | TGTGCCAGCAGCAGGGAGGGGAGTGGCACAGATACGCAGTATTTT | CASSREGSGTDTQYF
. | many | TRBJ2-1 | TRBV30 | TGTGCCTGGAGTGTAACGGCCGGGGAATACAATGAGCAGTTCTTC | CAWSVTAGEYNEQFF
TRBD2 | . | TRBJ2-1 | TRBV11-2 | TGTGCCAGCAGCTTCGCAGGCTCCGGGACTAGCGTCAATGAGCAGTTCTTC | CASSFAGSGTSVNEQFF
. | . | TRBJ2-1 | TRBV18 | TGTGCCAGCTCACCAGGAGTCCCACAGGGCTCCTACAATGAGCAGTTCTTC | CASSPGVPQGSYNEQFF
TRBD1 | few | TRBJ1-2 | TRBV28 | TGTGCCAGCAGTCAAACAGGGGGCGGCTATGGCTACACCTTC | CASSQTGGGYGYTF
. | . | TRBJ2-5 | TRBV5-8 | TGTGCCAGCGGCTCGGGATACCAAGAGACCCAGTACTTC | CASGSGYQETQYF
. | few | TRBJ2-1 | TRBV5-4 | TGTGCCAGCAGCTCTCAGGGGACCCTCTCCTACAATGAGCAGTTCTTC | CASSSQGTLSYNEQFF
TRBD1 | few | TRBJ1-1 | TRBV7-2 | TGTGCCAGCAGCCCCGACAGGGCCCGGAACACTGAAGCTTTCTTT | CASSPDRARNTEAFF
TRBD1 | few | TRBJ2-7 | TRBV10-3 | TGTGCCATCTCAATAGGGACAGGGATCGACGAGCAGTACTTC | CAISIGTGIDEQYF
TRBD2 | few | TRBJ2-7 | TRBV25-1 | TGTGCCAGCAGTGAAGGGGGGGTACACGAGCAGTACTTC | CASSEGGVHEQYF
. | few | TRBJ1-1 | TRBV4-3 | TGCGCCAGAAGCTTCAAATCGGCGAACACTGAAGCTTTCTTT | CARSFKSANTEAFF
. | . | TRBJ2-7 | TRBV2 | TGTGCCAGCAGTGGACTCGTCACGTACTTC | CASSGLVTYF
. | many | TRBJ2-7 | TRBV4-2 | TGTGCCAGCAGCCAAACGTTATCTAGCGACTCCTACGAGCAGTACTTC | CASSQTLSSDSYEQYF
TRBD2 | few | TRBJ2-1 | TRBV12-3/TRBV12-4 | TGTGCCAGCAGTTTAGGTAGCGGGGCTTACAATGAGCAGTTCTTC | CASSLGSGAYNEQFF
. | many | TRBJ2-3 | TRBV7-2 | TGTGCCAGCAGCCCCGGTTTCACAGATACGCAGTATTTT | CASSPGFTDTQYF
. | few | TRBJ1-1 | TRBV2 | TGTGCCAGCAGTGTGAGAGGGAACACTGAAGCTTTCTTT | CASSVRGNTEAFF
. | . | TRBJ2-7 | TRBV6-1 | TGTGCCAGCACCGAATGGGGGGGCTCCGAGCAGTACTTC | CASTEWGGSEQYF
. | few | TRBJ2-1 | TRBV4-2 | TGTGCCAGCAGCCGTGGTTGGGGAGAGCAGTTCTTC | CASSRGWGEQFF
. | few | TRBJ1-3 | TRBV6-1 | TGTGCCAGCAAGGAACAGGCAACTGGAAACACCATATATTTT | CASKEQATGNTIYF
. | . | TRBJ2-6 | TRBV6-1 | TGTGCCAGCAGTAGAAAACCGGGACGGGCCACGAGAGGGGCCAACGTCCTGACTTTC | CASSRKPGRATRGANVLTF
TRBD1 | many | TRBJ1-5 | TRBV12-3/TRBV12-4 | TGTGCCAGCAGTTTAGCGAACAGGGGGGATCAGCCCCAGCATTTT | CASSLANRGDQPQHF
TRBD1 | many | TRBJ1-4 | TRBV20-1 | TGCAGTGCACCTACAGGGGGAACTAATGAAAAACTGTTTTTT | CSAPTGGTNEKLFF
. | many | TRBJ1-4 | TRBV29-1 | TGCAGCGTTTTATTCGATAATGAAAAACTGTTTTTT | CSVLFDNEKLFF
. | few | TRBJ1-4 | TRBV11-2 | TGTGCCAGCAGCTTGCCGGGCCGAGAAAAACTGTTTTTT | CASSLPGREKLFF
. | . | TRBJ2-7 | TRBV6-5 | TGTGCCAGCAGTACAGAGGGGCGCGAGCAGTACTTC | CASSTEGREQYF
TRBD2 | . | TRBJ2-3 | TRBV27 | TGTGCCAGCAGTCTTATCCCGTGGCGGGGGGGGCCTAGCACAGATACGCAGTATTTT | CASSLIPWRGGPSTDTQYF
. | few | TRBJ1-1 | TRBV9 | TGTGCCAGCAGCGTAGCTAGCAGTTACTTGAACACTGAAGCTTTCTTT | CASSVASSYLNTEAFF
TRBD1 | . | TRBJ2-5 | TRBV20-1 | TGCAGTGTACCGGACAGGGGGGTACAAGAGACCCAGTACTTC | CSVPDRGVQETQYF
TRBD2 | few | TRBJ2-7 | TRBV18 | TGTGCCAGCTCACCCGACTGGGGGGGGGTCTACGAGCAGTACTTC | CASSPDWGGVYEQYF
TRBD1 | . | TRBJ2-7 | TRBV6-5 | TGTGCCAGCAGTTACTCGGCAGGGGGCTTTTACGAGCAGTACTTC | CASSYSAGGFYEQYF
. | many | TRBJ1-1 | TRBV3-1 | TGTGCCAGCAGCCAAGATATCGGGAACACTGAAGCTTTCTTT | CASSQDIGNTEAFF
TRBD2 | few | TRBJ2-5 | TRBV10-3 | TGTGCCATCAGTGAGACCGTATTTCTAGCGGAAGAGACCCAGTACTTC | CAISETVFLAEETQYF
. | . | TRBJ2-7 | TRBV11-2 | TGTGCCAGCAGCTTAAGGGTTGGTAGCAACGAGCAGTACTTC | CASSLRVGSNEQYF
. | few | TRBJ2-1 | TRBV4-3 | TGCGCCAGCAGCCACGGGAATCTCAATGAGCAGTTCTTC | CASSHGNLNEQFF
. | few | TRBJ2-1 | TRBV15 | TGTGCCACCAGCAGAGTGGGGGTAGGGGCCTACAATGAGCAGTTCTTC | CATSRVGVGAYNEQFF
TRBD2 | . | TRBJ2-3 | TRBV19 | TGTGCCAGTAGTATCGGGACTAGAAATTCAGATACGCAGTATTTT | CASSIGTRNSDTQYF
. | . | TRBJ1-1 | TRBV6-2/TRBV6-3 | TGTGCCAGCAGTTACGCCGGGACTAACACTGAAGCTTTCTTT | CASSYAGTNTEAFF
TRBD1 | . | TRBJ2-1 | TRBV7-2 | TGTGCCAGCAGTCCCTACGGGACAGAGAGCAATGAGCAGTTCTTC | CASSPYGTESNEQFF
TRBD1 | . | TRBJ2-5 | TRBV7-2 | TGTGCCAGCAGCCCCCTGAGACAGGGACGGCAAGAGACCCAGTACTTC | CASSPLRQGRQETQYF
TRBD1 | many | TRBJ2-7 | TRBV5-1 | TGCGCCAGCAGCTCGATTCGACAGGGGGGTTACGAGCAGTACTTC | CASSSIRQGGYEQYF
. | few | TRBJ2-3 | TRBV20-1 | TGCAGTGCTTGCAGCGGGACAGAATTTTATACGCAGTATTTT | CSACSGTEFYTQYF